Below, 19 T cell receptor beta chains from the same sample are listed, as sequenced in a study of cytomegalovirus exposure and HLA in healthy donors. It was with 60 Vbeta and 13 Jbeta primers that the PCR ran. Assay: immunoSEQ multiplex PCR; the TCRdb copy retains only in-frame clones and omits some. Altogether fewer than 150,000 clones are present, about 84% being singletons, with the ten largest covering 5% to 7.5%. The sample consisted of PBMCs. The receptors here all came from a woman in her thirties or forties in good health and CMV-seropositive.

The chain recombines TRBV5-1 with TRBJ2-3; 9 nucleotides match TRBD2. J was trimmed by 4 bases and V by 0 bases; bases with no gene match: 9. The germline V gene encodes CDR1 SGHRS and CDR2 YFSETQ. The CDR3 has 17 amino acids. CDR3: CASSLERLAGVADTQYF. The DNA for the CDR3 is TGCGCCAGCAGCTTGGAAAGATTAGCGGGAGTGGCAGATACGCAGTATTTT.

A few counts support this clone. The chain uses TRBV2 and TRBJ2-5; D is unresolved. Trimming left V 2 bases short and J 1 base short, with 5 bases between. The CDR3 runs to 13 residues. The V gene's germline CDR1 is SNHLY and CDR2 FYNNEI. The DNA for the CDR3 is TGTGCCAGCAGTGAACCGGGCCAAGAGACCCAGTACTTC. Protein product: CASSEPGQETQYF.

This clone is a singleton in its sample. J is TRBJ2-5 and V is TRBV7-9; perhaps TRBD1 as D (5 bases). Trimming took off 0 bases at V and 0 bases at J, with 17 bases between the two ends. CDR1 and CDR2 from the germline V gene are SEHNR and FQNEAQ (reference sequence). The CDR3 consists of 18 residues. This CDR3 is CASSLARQRNLYQETQYF. CDR3 coding DNA: TGTGCCAGCAGCTTAGCAAGACAGAGAAACTTGTACCAAGAGACCCAGTACTTC.

This sequence joins TRBV6-1 and TRBJ2-7; 10 bases are shared with TRBD2. CDR1 is MNHNS and CDR2 is SASEGT in the germline V gene. This CDR3 has 14 amino acids. The J segment lost 2 bases and the V segment lost 6 bases, leaving 4 bases of the junction unmatched. The CDR3 bases are TGTGCCAGCAGGCCCGGGACTAGCGCCTACGAGCAGTACTTC. This sequence encodes CASRPGTSAYEQYF.

This clone has just one count. The CDR3 sequence is CASSYPGGYGYTF. The DNA for the CDR3 is TGTGCCAGCAGCTACCCAGGAGGGTATGGCTACACCTTC. The genes are TRBV7-6 and TRBJ1-2; no reliable D call. The CDR3 is 13 amino acids. Germline CDR1 reads SGHVS; CDR2 reads FNYEAQ. Trimming shortened V by 4 bases and J by 5 bases, and 11 bases separated the two germline ends. Combining the CDR3 with reference TRBV7-6 and TRBJ1-2 gives the whole variable domain GAGVSQSPRYKVTKRGQDVALRCDPISGHVSLYWYRQALGQGPEFLTYFNYEAQQDKSGLPNDRFSAERPEGSISTLTIQRTEQRDSAMYRCASSYPGGYGYTFGSGTRLTVV.

This clone has more than one count but fewer than ten. The V gene is TRBV19, the J gene TRBJ1-5; TRBD1 is a possible D gene (6 bases). CDR3 length: 13 amino acids. Germline assignment: CDR1 LNHDA and CDR2 SQIVND (reference sequence). V was pared by 8 bases and J by 5 bases, with 13 bases between. The CDR3 reads CASQNGGHQPQHF. Here the CDR3 DNA reads TGTGCCAGTCAAAATGGGGGCCATCAGCCCCAGCATTTT.

The rearrangement joins TRBV12-5 to TRBJ1-1; 8 bases match TRBD1. Germline V gives CDR1 LGHNT, CDR2 FRNRAP. The CDR3 runs 16 residues. V lost 1 base, J lost 1 base, and 5 bases stayed unmatched. The CDR3 region is CASGLARGLSNTEAFF. CDR3 DNA sequence: TGTGCTAGTGGTTTGGCCAGGGGGCTCTCGAACACTGAAGCTTTCTTT.

V is TRBV29-1 and J is TRBJ2-3; 9 positions agree with TRBD1. This CDR3 region has 13 residues. Germline V CDR1 and CDR2: SQVTM, ANQGSEA. V gave up 6 bases and J gave up 2 bases; unmatched junction bases: 3. CDR3 loop: CSVGTGNTDTQYF. CDR3 DNA sequence: TGCAGCGTAGGGACAGGGAACACAGATACGCAGTATTTT.

DNA for the CDR3: TGTGCCAGCAGCCCGACCGGGACAGGGGGCATCTACGAGCAGTACTTC. Protein sequence: CASSPTGTGGIYEQYF. The chain recombines TRBV7-9 with TRBJ2-7, with TRBD1 identical over 12 bases. V trimming: 5 bases; J trimming: 3 bases; junction bases outside the gene matches: 8. Germline V CDR1 and CDR2: SEHNR, FQNEAQ (reference sequence). CDR3 length: 16 residues.

V gene TRBV7-3 combines with J gene TRBJ2-2; D may be TRBD2 (6 bases). The CDR3 contains 16 residues. Trimming cost V 3 bases and J 0 bases, with 11 bases left between them. CDR1 is SGHTA and CDR2 is FQGTGA in the germline V gene. The CDR3 DNA follows: TGTGCCAGCAGCTTTCACGGGGGTTCGAACACCGGGGAGCTGTTTTTT. It yields the protein CASSFHGGSNTGELFF.

A note on this clone: The same CDR3 can be traced to other DNA sequences in this sample. The chain joins TRBV7-9 to TRBJ2-5; 7 positions match TRBD2. The length of the CDR3 is 13 residues. Germline V gene data show CDR1 as SEHNR and CDR2 as FQNEAQ (reference sequence). V dropped 0 bases and J dropped 5; count of bases not matched to a gene: 0. CDR3 sequence (DNA): TGTGCCAGCAGCTTAGCGGGGGGGGAGACCCAGTACTTC. Its translation: CASSLAGGETQYF.

The DNA of the CDR3 is TGCGCCAGCAGCGCGGGACAGGGGCTCTCTGGGGCCAACGTCCTGACTTTC. Protein sequence: CASSAGQGLSGANVLTF. This chain joins TRBV5-1 and TRBJ2-6; 10 bases are a match to TRBD1. V trimming: 4 bases; J trimming: 0 bases; junction bases outside the gene matches: 4. CDR1 SGHRS and CDR2 YFSETQ come from the germline V gene. This CDR3 is 17 amino acids long. The full variable domain, rest sourced from reference TRBV5-1 and TRBJ2-6, is KAGVTQTPRYLIKTRGQQVTLSCSPISGHRSVSWYQQTPGQGLQFLFEYFSETQRNKGNFPGRFSGRQFSNSRSEMNVSTLELGDSALYLCASSAGQGLSGANVLTFGAGSRLTVL.

V usage is TRBV19 and J usage is TRBJ2-1; 13 bases align to TRBD2. The CDR3 sequence is 17 residues long. The V and J ends lost 5 bases and 4 bases, in that order; junction bases with no gene match: 8. Germline V CDR1 and CDR2: LNHDA, SQIVND (reference sequence). The CDR3 is CASSSGLAGVPYNEQFF. In DNA form, the CDR3 reads TGTGCCAGTAGTTCCGGACTAGCGGGAGTTCCGTACAATGAGCAGTTCTTC.

The V call is TRBV7-8, the J call TRBJ2-7; perhaps TRBD2 as D (5 bases). Trimming took 6 bases from V and 5 from J, leaving 17 bases between them. CDR3 length equals 14 residues. Germline CDR1 SGHVS, CDR2 FQNEAQ. In DNA form, the CDR3 reads TGTGCCAGCAGGAGAACGGACTGGATCCACGAGCAGTACTTC. Amino acid sequence: CASRRTDWIHEQYF.

The chain couples TRBV25-1 to TRBJ2-1, with 8 nucleotides matching TRBD2. The CDR3 extends over 16 amino acids. With V trimmed by 3 bases and J by 3 bases, 7 bases remained unmatched. Germline CDR1 and CDR2: MGHDK and SYGVNS. CDR3 protein: CASSELLAGNYNEQFF. CDR3 coding DNA: TGTGCCAGCAGTGAGCTGTTAGCGGGAAACTACAATGAGCAGTTCTTC.

The J gene is TRBJ1-5, the V gene TRBV19; 10 bases match TRBD1. The CDR3 is made up of 13 amino acids. The ends lost 8 bases at V and 5 bases at J; junction bases unmatched: 3. Germline lookup yields CDR1 LNHDA and CDR2 SQIVND (reference sequence). The CDR3 region has the DNA TGTGCCAGTGAGGACAGGGGGGATCAGCCCCAGCATTTT. Its translation is CASEDRGDQPQHF.

The CDR3 region has the DNA TGCGCCAGCAGCTTCGGGAGTACCTACAATGAGCAGTTCTTC. It yields the protein CASSFGSTYNEQFF. The J gene is TRBJ2-1, the V gene TRBV5-1, with a possible D match to TRBD2 (6 bases). The CDR3 extends over 14 amino acids. The V and J ends lost 2 bases and 2 bases respectively, with 8 bases between them. Per the germline V gene, CDR1 is SGHRS and CDR2 is YFSETQ.

The V gene is TRBV5-1, the J gene TRBJ1-1; 8 positions match TRBD1. The junction had 4 bases not matched to a gene; V was cut back by 0 bases and J by 6 bases. Per the germline V gene, CDR1 is SGHRS and CDR2 is YFSETQ. The CDR3 spans 14 residues. The CDR3 loop reads CASSLGQGSPEAFF. CDR3 DNA: TGCGCCAGCAGCTTGGGACAGGGGAGCCCTGAAGCTTTCTTT.

V and J are TRBV5-1 and TRBJ1-2, with TRBD1 identical over 9 bases. Unmatched junction bases numbered 5, after V lost 0 bases and J lost 5 bases. CDR1 is SGHRS and CDR2 is YFSETQ in the germline V gene. The CDR3 is 15 residues long. CDR3: CASSLVPGTGYGYTF. The CDR3 nucleotides are TGCGCCAGCAGCTTGGTGCCCGGGACAGGGTATGGCTACACCTTC.